The 20 T cell receptor beta chains below come from one sample, sequenced in a study of cytomegalovirus exposure and HLA in healthy donors. The PCR made use of 60 Vbeta and 13 Jbeta primers. Assay used: immunoSEQ multiplex PCR; TCRdb lists only in-frame clones, some missing. The repertoire holds 200,000 to 250,000 clones, with over 65% as singletons. The material sequenced was PBMCs. The receptors stem from a human donor in good health.

The chain couples TRBV29-1 to TRBJ1-2; D is perhaps TRBD1 (6 bases). This CDR3 has 15 amino acids. CDR1 SQVTM and CDR2 ANQGSEA come from the germline V gene. V shed 5 bases and J shed 2 bases, with 18 bases lying between them. The CDR3 nucleotides read TGCAGCGTTAATTCCTTGGACAGAGGGAACTATGGCTACACCTTC. Encoded protein: CSVNSLDRGNYGYTF.

J is TRBJ2-5 and V is TRBV5-1; 11 bases map to TRBD2. After removal of 5 bases from V and 5 bases from J, the junction contained 8 bases not matched to a gene. Germline V gives CDR1 SGHRS, CDR2 YFSETQ. This CDR3 is built from 15 residues. The CDR3 loop reads CASSIAGGSLETQYF. For the CDR3, the DNA is TGCGCCAGCAGTATAGCGGGAGGGTCTTTGGAGACCCAGTACTTC.

Here the CDR3 reads CASSQFLNQPQHF. DNA of the CDR3: TGCGCCAGCAGCCAATTCCTCAATCAGCCCCAGCATTTT. The V and J genes are TRBV4-1 and TRBJ1-5; D unresolved. The V gene lost 2 bases and the J gene lost 3 bases, with 5 bases spanning the gap. Germline V CDR1 and CDR2: MGHRA, YSYEKL. CDR3 length: 13 amino acids.

The chain uses TRBV27 and TRBJ2-1; TRBD2 matches at 11 bases. The CDR3 has 17 amino acids. V shed 4 bases, J shed 9 bases, and the junction held 14 bases outside the gene matches. Germline lookup yields CDR1 MNHEY and CDR2 SMNVEV (reference sequence). CDR3 region: CASSSLLAGGSFGEQFF. CDR3 in DNA: TGTGCCAGCAGTTCTCTCCTAGCGGGAGGTAGTTTTGGTGAGCAGTTCTTC.

This chain connects TRBV5-4 to TRBJ2-5; 9 nucleotides agree with TRBD1. The trim removed 4 bases at V and 4 bases at J, leaving 8 bases unmatched. The CDR3 length is 15 residues. Germline V CDR1 and CDR2: SGHNT, YYREEE (reference sequence). The CDR3 here is CASSRGGQGGETQYF. CDR3 coding DNA: TGTGCCAGCAGCCGCGGGGGACAGGGCGGAGAGACCCAGTACTTC. Together with reference TRBV5-4 and TRBJ2-5, the CDR3 gives the full variable domain: ETGVTQSPTHLIKTRGQQVTLRCSSQSGHNTVSWYQQALGQGPQFIFQYYREEENGRGNFPPRFSGLQFPNYSSELNVNALELDDSALYLCASSRGGQGGETQYFGPGTRLLVL.

The chain joins TRBV9 to TRBJ2-2; 7 bases line up with TRBD1. The V gene's germline CDR1 is SGDLS and CDR2 YYNGEE. J gave up 0 bases and V 4 bases, and 6 bases lay outside the gene matches. The CDR3 covers 16 residues. Here the CDR3 reads CASSPWTGSNTGELFF. The CDR3 DNA sequence: TGTGCCAGCAGCCCTTGGACAGGTTCGAACACCGGGGAGCTGTTTTTT.

This clone was seen more than once but under ten times. The chain recombines TRBV5-5 with TRBJ2-2, with 8 nucleotides matching TRBD2. This CDR3 spans 16 amino acids. Trimming at V came to 0 bases and at J to 6 bases, leaving 7 bases not matched to a gene. The germline CDR1 and CDR2 sequences are SGHKS and YYEKEE (reference sequence). CDR3 sequence reads: CASSLVPGGPPGELFF. The CDR3 DNA reads TGTGCCAGCAGCTTGGTCCCGGGAGGGCCCCCCGGGGAGCTGTTTTTT.

This rearrangement joins TRBV5-5 to TRBJ2-5, with D perhaps matching TRBD1 (5 bases). Per the germline V gene, CDR1 is SGHKS and CDR2 is YYEKEE (reference sequence). There are 13 residues in the CDR3. Trimming took off 4 bases at V and 0 bases at J, with 7 bases between the two ends. CDR3 bases: TGTGCCAGCAGCCCGGACAACCAAGAGACCCAGTACTTC. Translated, it gives CASSPDNQETQYF.

The J gene is TRBJ1-4, the V gene TRBV6-1; 8 bases match TRBD1. The CDR3 runs 15 residues. Germline V gives CDR1 MNHNS, CDR2 SASEGT. After removal of 6 bases from V and 8 bases from J, the junction contained 11 bases not matched to a gene. The CDR3 spells CASRSGAQGAEKLFF. The CDR3 DNA is TGTGCCAGCAGGAGCGGTGCCCAGGGGGCCGAAAAACTGTTTTTT.

This clone was seen a handful of times. This chain connects TRBV27 to TRBJ2-2; maybe TRBD2 (5 bases). V lost 3 bases and J 5 bases, leaving 7 bases between the germline ends. CDR1 is MNHEY, CDR2 SMNVEV, per germline (reference sequence). The CDR3 is 13 amino acids. CDR3 amino acids: CASSFGGTGELFF. For the CDR3, the DNA is TGTGCCAGCAGTTTCGGAGGAACCGGGGAGCTGTTTTTT.

This clone has a handful of counts. In DNA, the CDR3 is TGTGCCAGCAGTACTCGGACAGGGTTGAGTGGCTACACCTTC. Protein product: CASSTRTGLSGYTF. The J gene is TRBJ1-2, the V gene TRBV6-5, with TRBD1 identical over 8 bases. CDR3 length: 14 residues. V lost 5 bases, J lost 7 bases, and 9 bases stayed unmatched. Germline CDR1 reads MNHEY; CDR2 reads SVGAGI.

This clone was seen only a few times. V is TRBV19 and J is TRBJ2-7, with 8 positions matching TRBD2. This CDR3 is built from 16 residues. CDR1 is LNHDA and CDR2 is SQIVND in the germline V gene (reference sequence). J gave up 3 bases and V 5 bases, and 12 bases lay outside the gene matches. CDR3 sequence reads: CASSQGTSRGFYEQYF. Here the CDR3 DNA reads TGTGCCAGTAGTCAAGGGACTAGTCGTGGGTTCTACGAGCAGTACTTC.

V is TRBV20-1 and J is TRBJ1-2; TRBD1 might be the D (6 bases). The CDR3 runs to 11 residues. The germline gives CDR1 DFQATT, CDR2 SNEGSKA (reference sequence). V lost 5 bases and J lost 8, with 12 bases in between. The CDR3, as DNA: TGCAGTGCTTCAGACAGGCGCGGCTACACCTTC. The encoded protein is CSASDRRGYTF.

This sequence joins TRBV2 and TRBJ2-7; 8 positions match TRBD2. V gave up 4 bases and J gave up 0 bases; unmatched junction bases: 8. The CDR3 is 16 residues long. Germline assignment: CDR1 SNHLY and CDR2 FYNNEI. CDR3 DNA: TGTGCCAGCAGTGGATCACTAGCGGAGAGCTCCTACGAGCAGTACTTC. Translated: CASSGSLAESSYEQYF.

A word on this clone: A junction boundary mismatches the germline segment, possibly from a read error. The chain is built from TRBV7-8 and TRBJ2-7; D gene ambiguous. The CDR3 extends over 13 amino acids. Germline V gives CDR1 SGHVS, CDR2 FQNEAQ. The CDR3 bases are TGTGCCAGCACCTTACGGGTGCGGTACGAGCAGTACTTC. Its translation: CASTLRVRYEQYF.

The V call is TRBV19, the J call TRBJ1-4; 7 bases match TRBD1. Trimming removed 5 bases from V and 7 bases from J; junction bases left unmatched: 10. CDR1 and CDR2 from the germline V gene are LNHDA and SQIVND (reference sequence). This CDR3 comprises 15 residues. The CDR3 protein is CASSLPTGMGEKLFF. CDR3 nucleotides: TGTGCCAGTAGTCTGCCGACAGGGATGGGTGAAAAACTGTTTTTT. Drawing the rest from reference TRBV19 and TRBJ1-4, the complete variable domain is DGGITQSPKYLFRKEGQNVTLSCEQNLNHDAMYWYRQDPGQGLRLIYYSQIVNDFQKGDIAEGYSVSREKKESFPLTVTSAQKNPTAFYLCASSLPTGMGEKLFFGSGTQLSVL.

V is TRBV2 and J is TRBJ2-5; D not resolved. The germline V and J ends were trimmed by 8 bases and 5 bases, with 18 bases remaining between them. The germline gives CDR1 SNHLY, CDR2 FYNNEI. This CDR3 region has 14 residues. CDR3 residues: CASPSNSSTETQYF. The DNA for the CDR3 is TGTGCCAGCCCCTCAAATAGTTCCACGGAGACCCAGTACTTC.

CDR3 loop: CASSLESLGQFRFNYGYTF. The CDR3 DNA follows: TGTGCCAGCAGCTTAGAGAGTCTGGGACAGTTTAGATTTAACTATGGCTACACCTTC. The V gene is TRBV11-3, the J gene TRBJ1-2; the match to TRBD1 covers 7 bases. This CDR3 comprises 19 residues. The junction had 14 bases not matched to a gene; V was cut back by 0 bases and J by 1 base. Per the germline V gene, CDR1 is SGHNT and CDR2 is YENEEA.

CDR3: CASSSGTGGPHQPQHF. The CDR3, as DNA: TGCGCCAGCAGCTCGGGGACAGGGGGCCCGCATCAGCCCCAGCATTTT. This chain links TRBV5-1 with TRBJ1-5; the match to TRBD1 covers 12 bases. The CDR3 has 16 residues. The V and J ends lost 3 bases and 5 bases, in that order; junction bases with no gene match: 6. CDR1 is SGHRS and CDR2 is YFSETQ in the germline V gene.

The J gene is TRBJ2-1, the V gene TRBV4-1; 11 positions agree with TRBD2. The CDR3 is 21 amino acids. J gave up 2 bases and V 3 bases, and 18 bases lay outside the gene matches. Per germline, CDR1 MGHRA and CDR2 YSYEKL. CDR3 nucleotides: TGCGCCAGCAGCCAGCTTTGGGGCTTACGTAGCGGGAGGGGGCCCTACAATGAGCAGTTCTTC. Its translation is CASSQLWGLRSGRGPYNEQFF.